This T cell receptor (beta chain) was sequenced in a study of blood T cell repertoires in COVID-19. Overall study context: The United States, Italy and Spain supplied acute and convalescent COVID-19 samples.

The CDR3 length is 15 residues. CDR1 and CDR2 from the germline V gene are SGHTA and FQGNSA. The junction had 10 bases not matched to a gene; V was cut back by 5 bases and J by 5 bases. Here immunoSEQ multiplex PCR was the method, and the copy in TCRdb shows in-frame clones only, minus some. Here the sample spans about 240,000 clones, roughly 88% being singletons. This clone has only a few counts. The chain carries TRBV7-2 and TRBJ1-2; 8 bases map to TRBD1. The material sequenced was peripheral blood. The clonotype originates from an elderly man with acute or convalescent COVID-19. The CDR3 reads CASSVGQGMEYGYTF. CDR3 DNA sequence: TGTGCCAGCAGCGTCGGACAGGGCATGGAGTATGGCTACACCTTC.